This entry features one TCR beta chain sequence. The CDR3 covers 15 residues. V was cut by 7 bases and J by 4 bases, with 17 bases left in between. The germline CDR1 and CDR2 sequences are LNHDA and SQIVND (reference sequence). The data belong to a study of early T cells in non-severe SARS-CoV-2 infection. TCRdb re-analysed the 5' RACE reads in MiXCR, keeping a single row per CDR3 protein. This sample has 50,000 to 70,000 distinct CDR3 sequences, with roughly an eighth found just once. The sample comprised whole blood. This sequence originates from an adult who was a healthcare worker with PCR-confirmed SARS-CoV-2 infection or an uninfected control (not recorded which). The V gene is TRBV19, the J gene TRBJ1-5, with a weak D call TRBD1 (6 bases). CDR3 bases: TGTGCCAGTAAGAAGACAGGTCGCCAAAATCAGCCCCAGCATTTT. Translating it yields CASKKTGRQNQPQHF.